One sample yielded the 20 T cell receptor beta chains listed below, sequenced in a study of response to subunit inactivated influenza vaccine. TCRdb passed the RT-PCR reads through MiXCR, listing each CDR3 protein once. In the table there are some 500,000 distinct CDR3 sequences, 15% to 20% of which are singletons. Specimen: CD4+ T cells sorted from PBMCs, collected about 23 months after vaccination. Receptors originate from a man between 50 and 70 years old who received an inactivated influenza vaccine.

Here the CDR3 reads CAARGGGANTGELFF. CDR3 nucleotides: TGTGCCGCACGGGGCGGAGGCGCGAACACCGGGGAGCTGTTTTTT. The J gene is TRBJ2-2, the V gene TRBV7-2, with D possibly called TRBD1 or TRBD2 (5 bases each). The germline CDR1 and CDR2 sequences are SGHTA and FQGNSA. Trimming removed 11 bases from V and 0 bases from J, with 16 bases in between. CDR3 length equals 15 residues.

The chain combines TRBV4-3 with TRBJ1-2; D is undetermined. Trimming removed 0 bases from V and 0 bases from J, with 8 bases in between. The CDR3 is 15 residues long. Looked up from germline, CDR1 is LGHNA and CDR2 is YSLEER. The CDR3 DNA is TGCGCCAGCAGCCAAGATCGGGAAACTAACTATGGCTACACCTTC. Translated: CASSQDRETNYGYTF.

The chain recombines TRBV20-1 with TRBJ1-5, with D perhaps matching TRBD1 (5 bases). The CDR3 contains 14 residues. The V and J ends lost 6 bases and 6 bases respectively, with 18 bases between them. Germline loops: CDR1 DFQATT, CDR2 SNEGSKA (reference sequence). CDR3 in DNA: TGCAGTGCAAGAAGGGGCAGCGGTCCTCAGCCCCAGCATTTT. Translated, it gives CSARRGSGPQPQHF.

The table lists this clonotype with a few counts. The rearrangement links TRBV2 to TRBJ2-7, with D possibly being TRBD2 (6 bases). This CDR3 spans 14 amino acids. V was clipped by 5 bases and J by 0 bases, with 11 bases between them. CDR1 is SNHLY, CDR2 FYNNEI, per germline. The DNA for the CDR3 is TGTGCCAGCAGTTCCGCGGGATCCTCCTACGAGCAGTACTTC. Translated, it gives CASSSAGSSYEQYF.

The chain couples TRBV7-2 to TRBJ1-1; D not certain. In germline, CDR1 is SGHTA, CDR2 FQGNSA. The CDR3 length is 15 residues. With 0 bases removed from V and 0 bases from J, the gap between germline ends came to 8 bases. The CDR3 spells CASSLAWSLNTEAFF. CDR3 sequence (DNA): TGTGCCAGCAGCTTAGCGTGGAGTTTGAACACTGAAGCTTTCTTT.

This chain links TRBV15 with TRBJ2-3; D not certain. This CDR3 has 15 residues. Trimming pared 0 bases from V and 2 bases from J, leaving 9 bases between. Germline V gives CDR1 LNHNV, CDR2 YYDKDF (reference sequence). The CDR3 is CATSRDRRITDTQYF. The DNA for the CDR3 is TGTGCCACCAGCAGAGATAGGCGGATCACAGATACGCAGTATTTT.

V and J are TRBV28 and TRBJ1-5; D remains unclear. Trimming pared 7 bases from V and 1 base from J, leaving 11 bases between. This CDR3 contains 14 residues. Germline assignment: CDR1 MDHEN and CDR2 SYDVKM. The chain's CDR3 is CASTHTASNQPQHF. CDR3 DNA: TGTGCCAGCACTCACACGGCCAGCAATCAGCCCCAGCATTTT.

The CDR3 nucleotides read TGTGCCAGTACTTTAACGGGAGGCCAGGTCAATGAGCAGTTCTTC. This gives the protein CASTLTGGQVNEQFF. V and J are TRBV19 and TRBJ2-1; 7 bases are shared with TRBD2. CDR3 length: 15 residues. The V and J ends lost 7 bases and 6 bases, in that order; junction bases with no gene match: 12. From germline, CDR1 is LNHDA and CDR2 SQIVND (reference sequence).

The rearrangement links TRBV28 to TRBJ1-2; 8 nucleotides align to TRBD1. Trimming removed 4 bases from V and 7 bases from J; junction bases left unmatched: 14. In germline, CDR1 is MDHEN, CDR2 SYDVKM. This CDR3 comprises 16 residues. This CDR3 is CASSSYLGQGALGYTF. CDR3 coding DNA: TGTGCCAGCAGTTCCTACCTTGGACAGGGAGCCCTTGGCTACACCTTC.

This clonotype was seen a few times. The chain employs TRBV20-1 and TRBJ1-5, with 12 bases aligning to TRBD1. This CDR3 has 14 amino acids. With V trimmed by 4 bases and J by 5 bases, 3 bases remained unmatched. Germline V gene sequence: CDR1 DFQATT, CDR2 SNEGSKA (reference sequence). The DNA of the CDR3 is TGCAGTGCTACCGGGACAGGGGGCTATCAGCCCCAGCATTTT. It specifies CSATGTGGYQPQHF.

The chain links TRBV20-1 to TRBJ2-2; possibly TRBD2 for D (6 bases). The CDR3 extends over 15 amino acids. Germline lookup yields CDR1 DFQATT and CDR2 SNEGSKA (reference sequence). The CDR3 nucleotides read TGCAGCGCCGGAGGCGGACTAAAAAACACCGGGGAGCTGTTTTTT. It encodes CSAGGGLKNTGELFF.

J is TRBJ2-3 and V is TRBV5-1, with TRBD1 as a possible D gene (5 bases). Trimming removed 0 bases at V and 4 bases at J, with 15 bases between. This CDR3 has 16 residues. Germline CDR1 and CDR2: SGHRS and YFSETQ. In nucleotides, the CDR3 is TGCGCCAGCAGCTTGGGGCAGGGAAGGTCGGCAGATACGCAGTATTTT. It is translated as CASSLGQGRSADTQYF.

This clonotype was picked up a small number of times. The chain couples TRBV6-2 or TRBV6-3 to TRBJ2-2; no clear D gene. V was cut by 8 bases and J by 9 bases, with 13 bases left in between. Germline CDR1 and CDR2: MNHEY and SVGEGT. CDR3 length equals 12 residues. This CDR3 is CASRRANWELFF. The CDR3 nucleotides are TGTGCCAGCCGACGGGCGAATTGGGAGCTGTTTTTT.

This clonotype turned up a few times. This chain joins TRBV6-2 or TRBV6-3 and TRBJ1-2, with 7 bases that match TRBD1. The germline V gene encodes CDR1 MNHEY and CDR2 SVGEGT. The CDR3 is made up of 13 amino acids. Unmatched junction bases numbered 1, after V lost 2 bases and J lost 4 bases. The CDR3 region has the DNA TGTGCCAGCAGTTACGGGGACAGCTATGGCTACACCTTC. This codes for CASSYGDSYGYTF.

V gene TRBV7-2 combines with J gene TRBJ2-1; 11 bases map to TRBD2. Trimming removed 1 base from V and 9 bases from J; junction bases left unmatched: 5. The CDR3 totals 15 residues. Germline loops: CDR1 SGHTA, CDR2 FQGNSA. The CDR3, as DNA: TGTGCCAGCAGCTTAGTTAGCGGGGGGGCCGCTGAGCAGTTCTTC. The encoded protein is CASSLVSGGAAEQFF.

This chain joins TRBV5-6 and TRBJ2-2; 8 bases align to TRBD2. The J segment lost 4 bases and the V segment lost 5 bases, leaving 4 bases of the junction unmatched. This CDR3 region has 14 residues. CDR1 and CDR2 from the germline V gene are SGHDT and YYEEEE. The CDR3 reads CASSFGGATGELFF. In DNA, the CDR3 is TGTGCCAGCAGTTTCGGGGGGGCCACCGGGGAGCTGTTTTTT.

A few counts support this clonotype. This chain joins TRBV20-1 and TRBJ1-4; D is unclear. Germline CDR1 DFQATT, CDR2 SNEGSKA (reference sequence). The CDR3 has 14 residues. With 5 bases removed from V and 3 bases from J, the gap between germline ends came to 13 bases. CDR3 bases: TGCAGTGCTCCCCCCACGTGGGCTAATGAAAAACTGTTTTTT. Protein product: CSAPPTWANEKLFF.

This clonotype was observed a few times. The chain joins TRBV19 to TRBJ2-1; 8 nucleotides agree with TRBD2. Losses at the gene ends were 11 bases for V and 2 bases for J; bases not matched to a gene: 11. The CDR3 has 15 amino acids. Germline V gene sequence: CDR1 LNHDA, CDR2 SQIVND (reference sequence). The CDR3 sequence is CAAGVAGGPYNEQFF. The CDR3 DNA sequence: TGTGCCGCAGGGGTTGCGGGAGGCCCCTACAATGAGCAGTTCTTC.

The chain uses TRBV28 and TRBJ1-1; D perhaps matches TRBD1 (6 bases). This CDR3 region has 13 residues. V lost 2 bases and J 10 bases, leaving 14 bases between the germline ends. Germline V gene sequence: CDR1 MDHEN, CDR2 SYDVKM. The CDR3 DNA reads TGTGCCAGCAGTTTACAGGGGATAAGCGGAGCTTTCTTT. It codes for CASSLQGISGAFF.

In its sample, this clonotype was seen a few times. The chain employs TRBV20-1 and TRBJ2-4; 7 nucleotides line up with TRBD1. This CDR3 has 14 residues. Germline V lookup: CDR1 DFQATT, CDR2 SNEGSKA (reference sequence). V gave up 0 bases and J gave up 4 bases; unmatched junction bases: 3. The CDR3 sequence: CSARDLQGKNIQYF. In nucleotides, the CDR3 is TGCAGTGCTAGAGATTTACAGGGGAAAAACATTCAGTACTTC.